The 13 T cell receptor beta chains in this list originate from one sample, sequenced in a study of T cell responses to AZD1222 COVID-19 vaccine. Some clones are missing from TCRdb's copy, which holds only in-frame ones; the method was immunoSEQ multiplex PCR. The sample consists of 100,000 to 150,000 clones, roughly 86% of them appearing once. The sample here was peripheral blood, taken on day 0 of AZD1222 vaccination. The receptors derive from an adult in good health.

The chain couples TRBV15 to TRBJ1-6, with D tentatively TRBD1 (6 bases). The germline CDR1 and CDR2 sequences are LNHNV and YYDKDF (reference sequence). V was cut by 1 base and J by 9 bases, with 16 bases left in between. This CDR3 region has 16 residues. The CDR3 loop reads CATSRGGGYSTSPLHF. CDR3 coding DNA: TGTGCCACCAGCAGAGGAGGGGGTTATTCTACTTCACCCCTCCACTTT. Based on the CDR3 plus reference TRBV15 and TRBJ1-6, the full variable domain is DAMVIQNPRYQVTQFGKPVTLSCSQTLNHNVMYWYQQKSSQAPKLLFHYYDKDFNNEADTPDNFQSRRPNTSFCFLDIRSPGLGDTAMYLCATSRGGGYSTSPLHFGNGTRLTVT.

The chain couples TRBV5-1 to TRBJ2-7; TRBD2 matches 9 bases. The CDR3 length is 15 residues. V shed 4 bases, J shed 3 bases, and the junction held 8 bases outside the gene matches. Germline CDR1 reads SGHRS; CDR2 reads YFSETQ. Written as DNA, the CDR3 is TGCGCCAGCAGCCCGGCTAGCGGGACCTTCTACGAGCAGTACTTC. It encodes CASSPASGTFYEQYF. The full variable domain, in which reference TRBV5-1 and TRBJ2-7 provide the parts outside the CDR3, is KAGVTQTPRYLIKTRGQQVTLSCSPISGHRSVSWYQQTPGQGLQFLFEYFSETQRNKGNFPGRFSGRQFSNSRSEMNVSTLELGDSALYLCASSPASGTFYEQYFGPGTRLTVT.

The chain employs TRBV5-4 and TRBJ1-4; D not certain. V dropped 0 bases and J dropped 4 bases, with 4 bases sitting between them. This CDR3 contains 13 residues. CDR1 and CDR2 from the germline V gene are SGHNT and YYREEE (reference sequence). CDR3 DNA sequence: TGTGCCAGCAGCTTGGGCGGTAATGAAAAACTGTTTTTT. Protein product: CASSLGGNEKLFF. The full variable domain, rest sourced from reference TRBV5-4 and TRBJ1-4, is ETGVTQSPTHLIKTRGQQVTLRCSSQSGHNTVSWYQQALGQGPQFIFQYYREEENGRGNFPPRFSGLQFPNYSSELNVNALELDDSALYLCASSLGGNEKLFFGSGTQLSVL.

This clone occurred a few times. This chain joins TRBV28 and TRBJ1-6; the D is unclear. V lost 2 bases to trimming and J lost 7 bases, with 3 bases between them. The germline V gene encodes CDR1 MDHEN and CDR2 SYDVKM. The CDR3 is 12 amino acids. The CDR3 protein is CASSLVNSPLHF. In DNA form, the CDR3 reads TGTGCCAGCAGTTTAGTAAATTCACCCCTCCACTTT.

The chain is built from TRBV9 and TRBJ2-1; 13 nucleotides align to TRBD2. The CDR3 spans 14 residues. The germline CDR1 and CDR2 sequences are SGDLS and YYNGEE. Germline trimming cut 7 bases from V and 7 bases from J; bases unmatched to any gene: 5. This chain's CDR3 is CASARTSGSNEQFF. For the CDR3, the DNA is TGTGCCAGCGCCCGGACTAGCGGGAGTAATGAGCAGTTCTTC.

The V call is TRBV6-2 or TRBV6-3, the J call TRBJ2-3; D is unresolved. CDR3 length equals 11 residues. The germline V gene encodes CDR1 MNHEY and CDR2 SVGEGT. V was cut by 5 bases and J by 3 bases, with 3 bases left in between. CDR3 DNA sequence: TGTGCCAGCAGTCAAACAGATACGCAGTATTTT. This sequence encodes CASSQTDTQYF.

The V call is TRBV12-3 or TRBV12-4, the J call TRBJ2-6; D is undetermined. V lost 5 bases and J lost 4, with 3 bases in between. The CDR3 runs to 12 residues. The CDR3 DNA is TGTGCCAGCAGTCGAGGGGCCAACGTCCTGACTTTC. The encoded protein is CASSRGANVLTF.

The DNA for the CDR3 is TGTGCCAGCAGCCTAACAGGGTTTGGTCAGCCCCAGCATTTT. Translated, it gives CASSLTGFGQPQHF. The V and J genes are TRBV7-9 and TRBJ1-5, with a tentative D call TRBD1 (6 bases). Germline CDR1 is SEHNR and CDR2 is FQNEAQ (reference sequence). V lost 5 bases to trimming and J lost 6 bases, with 14 bases between them. This CDR3 comprises 14 residues.

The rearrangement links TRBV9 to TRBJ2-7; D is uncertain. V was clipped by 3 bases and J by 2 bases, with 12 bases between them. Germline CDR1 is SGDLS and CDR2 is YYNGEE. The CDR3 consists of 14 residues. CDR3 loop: CASSENPQTYEQYF. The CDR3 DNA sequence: TGTGCCAGCAGCGAGAACCCCCAAACCTACGAGCAGTACTTC.

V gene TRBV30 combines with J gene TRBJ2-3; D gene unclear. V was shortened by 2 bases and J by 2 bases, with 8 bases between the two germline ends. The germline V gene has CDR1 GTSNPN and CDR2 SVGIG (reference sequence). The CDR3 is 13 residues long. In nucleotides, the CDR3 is TGTGCCTGGAGTTTTGGTTTCACAGATACGCAGTATTTT. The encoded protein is CAWSFGFTDTQYF.

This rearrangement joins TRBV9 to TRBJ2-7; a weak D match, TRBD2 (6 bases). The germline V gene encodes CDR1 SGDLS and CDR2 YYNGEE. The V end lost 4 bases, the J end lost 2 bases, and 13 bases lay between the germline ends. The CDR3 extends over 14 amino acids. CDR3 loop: CASSPGDSTYEQYF. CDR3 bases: TGTGCCAGCAGCCCGGGGGACTCGACCTACGAGCAGTACTTC.

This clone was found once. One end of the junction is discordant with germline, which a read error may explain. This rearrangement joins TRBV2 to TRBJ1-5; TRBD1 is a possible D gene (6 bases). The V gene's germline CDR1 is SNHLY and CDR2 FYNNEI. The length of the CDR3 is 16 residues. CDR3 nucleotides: TGTGCCAGCAGGGAAGGGGGGCGCCGGGGCAATCAGCCCCAGCATTTT. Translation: CASREGGRRGNQPQHF.

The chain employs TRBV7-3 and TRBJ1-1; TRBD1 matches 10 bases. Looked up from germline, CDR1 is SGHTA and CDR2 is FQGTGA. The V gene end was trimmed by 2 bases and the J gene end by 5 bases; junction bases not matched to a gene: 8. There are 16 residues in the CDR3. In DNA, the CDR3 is TGTGCCAGCAGCTTATACGGACAGGGGGTGGTAACTGAAGCTTTCTTT. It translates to CASSLYGQGVVTEAFF. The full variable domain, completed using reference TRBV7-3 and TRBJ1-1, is GAGVSQTPSNKVTEKGKYVELRCDPISGHTALYWYRQSLGQGPEFLIYFQGTGAADDSGLPNDRFFAVRPEGSVSTLKIQRTERGDSAVYLCASSLYGQGVVTEAFFGQGTRLTVV.